These T cell receptor beta chains were read from a single sample in a study of shared clonotypes between healthy human individuals. Produced via immunoSEQ multiplex PCR; TCRdb's table is partial and in-frame only. The sample holds about half a million clones; 79% are singletons and the top ten take over 9.5%. Sequencing was done on a sample of PBMCs. The source is a woman between 35 and 50 years old in good health. Some clones in this sample may be carry-over from other donors' samples. The CDR3 runs from the conserved cysteine through the conserved F or W. The order of the fields is clone size, J gene, V gene, D gene, CDR3 protein, CDR3 DNA. D genes are given only for firm matches. The size field is filled for only some rows; it gives once, few, many or a size class.

.	TRBJ2-7	TRBV6-5	.	CASSYDRNYEQYF	TGTGCCAGCAGTTACGACAGGAACTACGAGCAGTACTTC
.	TRBJ2-7	TRBV18	.	CASSSTGINSYGQYF	TGTGCCAGCTCATCCACCGGGATAAATTCCTACGGGCAGTACTTC
few	TRBJ1-2	TRBV19	TRBD1	CASSNLDRVSYTF	TGTGCCAGTAGTAACCTTGACAGGGTGAGCTACACCTTC
.	TRBJ2-3	TRBV4-3	.	CASSLQGGGTDTQYF	TGCGCCAGCAGCCTCCAGGGCGGAGGCACAGATACGCAGTATTTT
.	TRBJ2-2	TRBV4-2	TRBD2	CASSPRWSGSGTGELFF	TGTGCCAGCAGCCCACGGTGGAGCGGGAGTGGCACCGGGGAGCTGTTTTTT
many	TRBJ2-6	TRBV28	.	CASSWSSGANVLTF	TGTGCCAGCAGTTGGTCCTCTGGGGCCAACGTCCTGACTTTC
.	TRBJ1-1	TRBV5-6	.	CASTEGGASEAFF	TGTGCCAGCACCGAGGGGGGAGCCTCTGAAGCTTTCTTT
.	TRBJ1-2	TRBV28	.	CASSSPSLGGFNYGYTF	TGTGCCAGCAGTTCTCCCTCCCTCGGGGGTTTTAACTATGGCTACACCTTC
few	TRBJ2-7	TRBV18	TRBD2	CASSPRAGGSYEQYF	TGTGCCAGCTCACCACGTGCGGGAGGCTCCTACGAGCAGTACTTC
few	TRBJ2-2	TRBV7-9	TRBD1	CASSSTGGTGELFF	TGTGCCAGCAGCTCAACAGGGGGCACCGGGGAGCTGTTTTTT
.	TRBJ2-1	TRBV29-1	TRBD2	CSAGTSGGWGNEQFF	TGCAGCGCGGGGACTAGCGGGGGTTGGGGCAATGAGCAGTTCTTC
.	TRBJ1-5	TRBV18	.	CASSPPNAGGNQPQHF	TGTGCCAGCTCACCACCGAACGCAGGGGGCAATCAGCCCCAGCATTTT
once	TRBJ2-5	TRBV28	.	CASISRRVFGETQYF	TGTGCCAGCATAAGCCGCAGGGTGTTTGGAGAGACCCAGTACTTC
.	TRBJ1-2	TRBV28	.	CASSLGRTDYGYTF	TGTGCCAGCAGTTTAGGTCGGACAGATTATGGCTACACCTTC
.	TRBJ2-4	TRBV19	.	CASSIHQGWTKNIQYF	TGTGCCAGTAGTATTCATCAGGGCTGGACCAAAAACATTCAGTACTTC
.	TRBJ2-1	TRBV7-6	.	CASSLGSRLSYNEQFF	TGTGCCAGCAGCTTAGGTAGTAGACTCTCCTACAATGAGCAGTTCTTC
.	TRBJ1-5	TRBV28	TRBD1	CASSDRGRGFSNQPQHF	TGTGCCAGCAGTGACAGGGGAAGGGGATTTAGCAATCAGCCCCAGCATTTT
.	TRBJ2-5	TRBV11-2	.	CASSSGETQYF	TGTGCCAGCAGTAGTGGAGAGACCCAGTACTTC
.	TRBJ2-3	TRBV5-1	.	CASSPGPEDTDTQYF	TGCGCCAGCAGCCCGGGACCGGAAGACACAGATACGCAGTATTTT
.	TRBJ1-4	TRBV7-8	.	CASSLHPTRNEKLFF	TGTGCCAGCAGCTTACACCCCACCCGAAATGAAAAACTGTTTTTT
.	TRBJ2-6	TRBV5-1	.	CASSLGHRIDSGANVLTF	TGCGCCAGCAGCTTGGGACACCGAATAGACTCTGGGGCCAACGTCCTGACTTTC
.	TRBJ2-2	TRBV11-2	TRBD2	CASSLAVAGGPGELFF	TGTGCCAGCAGCTTAGCGGTAGCGGGAGGGCCCGGGGAGCTGTTTTTT
once	TRBJ2-5	TRBV9	.	CASSVAGETQYF	TGTGCCAGCAGCGTCGCGGGAGAGACCCAGTACTTC
.	TRBJ2-5	TRBV5-1	TRBD1	CASRLQGAQETQYF	TGCGCCAGCCGACTACAGGGGGCACAAGAGACCCAGTACTTC
.	TRBJ1-3	TRBV7-6	.	CASSLGRASSGNTIYF	TGTGCCAGCAGCTTAGGAAGGGCTTCCTCTGGAAACACCATATATTTT
.	TRBJ1-2	TRBV15	.	CATSRANPSGYTF	TGTGCCACCAGCAGAGCCAATCCTTCCGGCTACACCTTC
.	TRBJ2-1	TRBV7-3	.	CASSLSGIGNEQFF	TGTGCCAGCAGCTTAAGCGGGATAGGCAATGAGCAGTTCTTC
few	TRBJ2-5	TRBV30	.	CAWSMPAEPFAYF	TGTGCCTGGAGTATGCCGGCGGAGCCGTTTGCGTACTTC
.	TRBJ2-3	TRBV11-3	TRBD1	CASSPRTGGDTQYF	TGTGCCAGCAGCCCCCGGACAGGGGGAGATACGCAGTATTTT
few	TRBJ2-3	TRBV18	TRBD2	CASSPTSGGFTDTQYF	TGTGCCAGCTCTCCCACTAGCGGGGGCTTCACAGATACGCAGTATTTT
.	TRBJ2-7	TRBV5-1	TRBD2	CASSPGLAGEFRYF	TGCGCCAGCAGCCCGGGACTAGCGGGAGAGTTTCGGTACTTC
.	TRBJ2-1	TRBV11-3	.	CASSLDYNSGRQFF	TGTGCCAGCAGCTTAGATTACAACTCCGGGCGGCAGTTCTTC
.	TRBJ2-7	TRBV27	TRBD1	CASSLTGGAAYEQYF	TGTGCCAGCAGTCTCACAGGGGGAGCGGCCTACGAGCAGTACTTC
.	TRBJ2-1	TRBV6-4	.	CASSVETGNYNEQFF	TGTGCCAGCAGTGTGGAGACAGGTAACTACAATGAGCAGTTCTTC
once	TRBJ2-7	TRBV27	.	CASSSRSHGPYEQYF	TGTGCCAGCAGTTCCCGCTCCCACGGTCCCTACGAGCAGTACTTC
.	TRBJ2-7	TRBV7-9	.	CASSSRESYEQYF	TGTGCCAGCAGCAGCCGAGAATCCTACGAGCAGTACTTC
.	TRBJ1-1	TRBV2	.	CASSESFTEAFF	TGTGCCAGCAGTGAATCTTTCACTGAAGCTTTCTTT
once	TRBJ1-2	TRBV28	.	CASSPKRNYGYTF	TGTGCCAGCTCCCCGAAGAGGAACTATGGCTACACCTTC
.	TRBJ1-1	TRBV4-1	TRBD1	CASSHRPGGSTEAFF	TGCGCCAGCAGCCACCGACCAGGGGGGAGCACTGAAGCTTTCTTT
.	TRBJ1-2	TRBV28	.	CASSLGAGNYGYTF	TGTGCCAGCAGTTTAGGGGCAGGAAACTATGGCTACACCTTC
.	TRBJ2-6	TRBV14	.	CASSQKDASGANVLTF	TGTGCCAGCAGCCAAAAGGACGCATCTGGGGCCAACGTCCTGACTTTC
.	TRBJ2-2	TRBV5-1	.	CASSLVGPNTGELFF	TGCGCCAGCAGCTTGGTAGGGCCCAACACCGGGGAGCTGTTTTTT
.	TRBJ2-5	TRBV5-6	.	CASSRTRGEETQYF	TGTGCCAGCAGCCGTACCAGGGGGGAAGAGACCCAGTACTTC
.	TRBJ2-1	TRBV9	TRBD2	CASSEVGLAGGPTYNEQFF	TGTGCCAGCAGCGAGGTGGGGCTAGCGGGAGGGCCTACCTACAATGAGCAGTTCTTC
.	TRBJ2-1	TRBV29-1	TRBD1	CSVVGGTGINEQFF	TGCAGCGTCGTCGGCGGGACAGGCATCAATGAGCAGTTCTTC
.	TRBJ2-5	TRBV7-9	.	CASSLVGQETQYF	TGTGCCAGCAGCTTGGTGGGCCAAGAGACCCAGTACTTC
.	TRBJ1-2	TRBV28	.	CASSFQAWKGYTF	TGTGCCAGCAGTTTCCAAGCATGGAAGGGCTACACCTTC
.	TRBJ2-7	TRBV5-6	TRBD2	CASSLRREWSEQYF	TGTGCCAGCAGCTTGAGGCGGGAGTGGTCCGAGCAGTACTTC
.	TRBJ2-5	TRBV7-7	TRBD1	CASSLLPTGGSETQYF	TGTGCCAGCAGCTTACTGCCGACAGGGGGTTCGGAGACCCAGTACTTC
.	TRBJ1-2	TRBV27	.	CASSLSGRQDSPYGYTF	TGTGCCAGCAGTTTATCCGGAAGACAGGACTCTCCCTATGGCTACACCTTC
.	TRBJ1-1	TRBV18	TRBD1	CASSPGQGWTEAFF	TGTGCCAGCTCACCTGGACAGGGGTGGACTGAAGCTTTCTTT
.	TRBJ2-7	TRBV6-6	.	CASSYGGSTYEQYF	TGTGCCAGCAGTTACGGGGGATCAACCTACGAGCAGTACTTC
.	TRBJ2-3	TRBV9	.	CASSSVLSADTQYF	TGTGCCAGCAGCAGCGTACTGTCGGCAGATACGCAGTATTTT
many	TRBJ2-5	TRBV18	.	CASSPIGPQETQYF	TGTGCCAGCTCACCCATTGGTCCGCAAGAGACCCAGTACTTC
.	TRBJ2-1	TRBV5-4	TRBD2	CASSLGSGSWDEQFF	TGTGCCAGCAGCTTGGGTAGCGGGAGCTGGGATGAGCAGTTCTTC
.	TRBJ2-1	TRBV19	TRBD2	CASSVGLAGGLNEQFF	TGTGCCAGTAGTGTCGGACTAGCGGGAGGGCTCAATGAGCAGTTCTTC
.	TRBJ2-3	TRBV28	.	CASMPGQASTDTQYF	TGTGCCAGCATGCCGGGGCAGGCGAGCACAGATACGCAGTATTTT
.	TRBJ1-3	TRBV30	.	CAWTTPGRARNPGNTIYF	TGTGCCTGGACGACCCCCGGAAGGGCACGCAACCCTGGAAACACCATATATTTT
once	TRBJ1-3	TRBV9	.	CASSVVPFSGNTIYF	TGTGCCAGCAGCGTAGTGCCTTTCTCTGGAAACACCATATATTTT
.	TRBJ2-7	TRBV6-6	.	CASSLSGREQYF	TGTGCCAGCAGTTTGTCCGGGCGCGAGCAGTACTTC